The 3 T cell receptor beta chains in this list originate from one sample, sequenced in a study of T cell repertoires in cytomegalovirus infection. TCRdb redid the calling of the reads with MiXCR, one entry per CDR3 protein. This sample carries approximately 180,000 distinct CDR3 sequences, 17% of them seen once, and the ten largest clones take approximately 25%. Sequences were obtained from CD8+ T cells from PBMCs. The receptors stem from a human donor in good health (CMV status not recorded). Some clones in this sample may be carry-over from other donors' samples.

This clonotype was seen a handful of times. This chain links TRBV7-2 with TRBJ2-3; TRBD2 might be the D (7 bases). The CDR3 is made up of 19 amino acids. The germline V gene has CDR1 SGHTA and CDR2 FQGNSA. V was clipped by 1 base and J by 0 bases, with 20 bases between them. The CDR3 loop reads CASSLGGGASFSSTDTQYF. CDR3 nucleotide sequence: TGTGCCAGCAGCTTAGGGGGGGGGGCTAGTTTCTCTAGCACAGATACGCAGTATTTT.

This chain joins TRBV7-9 and TRBJ2-7; D is unresolved. Deletions cut 3 bases from V and 5 bases from J, with 8 bases between. Per the germline V gene, CDR1 is SEHNR and CDR2 is FQNEAQ (reference sequence). The CDR3 covers 12 residues. The CDR3 nucleotides are TGTGCCAGCAGCTTGGGTTTTAACGAGCAGTACTTC. Its translation is CASSLGFNEQYF.

The chain is built from TRBV7-6 and TRBJ1-2; maybe TRBD1 (6 bases). The CDR3 consists of 15 residues. Per germline, CDR1 SGHVS and CDR2 FNYEAQ. Trimming cost V 5 bases and J 14 bases, with 27 bases left between them. The CDR3 is CASSPILSQAVQGTF. The CDR3 DNA reads TGTGCCAGCAGCCCGATCCTGTCGCAGGCCGTTCAGGGGACCTTC.